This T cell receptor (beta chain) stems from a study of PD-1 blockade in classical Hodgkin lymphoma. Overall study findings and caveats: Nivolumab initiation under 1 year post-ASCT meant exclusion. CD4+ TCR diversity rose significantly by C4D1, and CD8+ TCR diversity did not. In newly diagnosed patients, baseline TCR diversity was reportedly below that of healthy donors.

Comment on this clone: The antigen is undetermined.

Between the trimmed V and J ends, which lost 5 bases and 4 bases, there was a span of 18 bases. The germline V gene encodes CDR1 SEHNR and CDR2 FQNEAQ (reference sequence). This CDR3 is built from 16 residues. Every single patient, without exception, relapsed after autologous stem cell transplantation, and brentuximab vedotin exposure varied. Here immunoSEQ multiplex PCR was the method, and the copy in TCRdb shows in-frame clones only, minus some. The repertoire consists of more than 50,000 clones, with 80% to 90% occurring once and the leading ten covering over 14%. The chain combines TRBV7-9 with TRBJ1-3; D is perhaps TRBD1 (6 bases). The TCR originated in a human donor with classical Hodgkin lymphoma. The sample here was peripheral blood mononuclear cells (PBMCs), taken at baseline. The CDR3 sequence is CASSLPPGGEGNTIYF. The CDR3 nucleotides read TGTGCCAGCAGCCTACCTCCTGGGGGCGAAGGAAACACCATATATTTT.